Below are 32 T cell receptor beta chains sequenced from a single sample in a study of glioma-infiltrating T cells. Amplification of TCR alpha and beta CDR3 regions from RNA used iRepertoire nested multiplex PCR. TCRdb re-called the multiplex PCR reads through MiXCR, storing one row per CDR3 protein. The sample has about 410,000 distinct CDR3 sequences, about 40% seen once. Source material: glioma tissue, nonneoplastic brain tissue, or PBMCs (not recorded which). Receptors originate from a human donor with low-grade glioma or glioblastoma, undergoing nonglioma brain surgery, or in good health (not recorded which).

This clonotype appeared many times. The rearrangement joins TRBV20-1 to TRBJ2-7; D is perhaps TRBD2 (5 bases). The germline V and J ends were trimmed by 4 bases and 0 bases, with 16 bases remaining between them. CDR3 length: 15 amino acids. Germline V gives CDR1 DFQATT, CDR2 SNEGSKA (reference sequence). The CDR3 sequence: CSATRSSPYSYEQYF. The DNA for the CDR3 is TGCAGTGCTACGCGCTCTAGCCCGTACTCCTACGAGCAGTACTTC.

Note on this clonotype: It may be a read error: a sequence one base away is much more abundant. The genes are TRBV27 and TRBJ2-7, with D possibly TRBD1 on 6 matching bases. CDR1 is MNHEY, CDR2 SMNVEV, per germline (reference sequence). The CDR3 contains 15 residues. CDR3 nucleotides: TGTGCCAGCAGTTTATCGGGGGACACCAACTACGAGCGGTACTTC. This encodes CASSLSGDTNYERYF.

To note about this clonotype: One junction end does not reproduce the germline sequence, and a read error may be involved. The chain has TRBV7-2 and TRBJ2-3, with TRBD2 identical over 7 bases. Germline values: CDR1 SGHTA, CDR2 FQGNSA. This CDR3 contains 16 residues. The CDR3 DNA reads TGCGCCAGCAGCCAAGGGAGGGATACTAGCACAGATACGCAGTATTTT. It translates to CASSQGRDTSTDTQYF.

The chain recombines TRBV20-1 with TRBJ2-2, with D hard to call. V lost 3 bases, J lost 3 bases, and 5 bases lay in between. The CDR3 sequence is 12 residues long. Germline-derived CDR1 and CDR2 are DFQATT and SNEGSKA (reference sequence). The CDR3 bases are TGCAGTGCTAGCAGTTACACCGGGGAGCTGTTTTTT. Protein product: CSASSYTGELFF.

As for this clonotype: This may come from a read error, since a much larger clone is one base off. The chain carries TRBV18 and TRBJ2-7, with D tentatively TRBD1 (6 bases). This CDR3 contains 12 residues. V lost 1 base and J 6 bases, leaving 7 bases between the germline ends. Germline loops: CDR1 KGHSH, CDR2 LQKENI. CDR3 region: CASSPQGVEQYF. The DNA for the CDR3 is TGTGCCAGCTCACCACAGGGGGTCGAGCAGTACTTC.

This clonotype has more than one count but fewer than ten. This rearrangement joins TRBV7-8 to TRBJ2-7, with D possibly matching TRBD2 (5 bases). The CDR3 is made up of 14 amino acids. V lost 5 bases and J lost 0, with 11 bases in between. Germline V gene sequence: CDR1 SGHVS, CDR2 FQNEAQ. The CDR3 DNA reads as TGTGCCAGCAGCCGCAGGACTGTCTCCTACGAGCAGTACTTC. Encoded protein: CASSRRTVSYEQYF.

The DNA of the CDR3 is TGTGCCAGCAGCTCCGGGACAATCCTCTCCACAGATACGCAGTATTTT. This gives the protein CASSSGTILSTDTQYF. The rearrangement joins TRBV5-4 to TRBJ2-3; the D gene is possibly TRBD1 (6 bases). Germline CDR1 SGHNT, CDR2 YYREEE (reference sequence). This CDR3 is built from 16 residues. V was pared by 3 bases and J by 2 bases, with 16 bases between. The full variable domain, rest sourced from reference TRBV5-4 and TRBJ2-3, is ETGVTQSPTHLIKTRGQQVTLRCSSQSGHNTVSWYQQALGQGPQFIFQYYREEENGRGNFPPRFSGLQFPNYSSELNVNALELDDSALYLCASSSGTILSTDTQYFGPGTRLTVL.

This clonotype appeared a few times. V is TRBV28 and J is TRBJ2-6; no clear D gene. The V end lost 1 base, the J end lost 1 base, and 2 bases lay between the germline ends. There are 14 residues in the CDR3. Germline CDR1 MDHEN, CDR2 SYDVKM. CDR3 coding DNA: TGTGCCAGCAGTTTATTTTCTGGGGCCAACGTCCTGACTTTC. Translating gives CASSLFSGANVLTF.

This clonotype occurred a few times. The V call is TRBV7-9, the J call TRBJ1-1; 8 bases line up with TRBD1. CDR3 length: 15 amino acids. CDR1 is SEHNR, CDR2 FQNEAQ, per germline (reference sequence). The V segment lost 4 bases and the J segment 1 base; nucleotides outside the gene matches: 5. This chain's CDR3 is CASSYQDRANTEAFF. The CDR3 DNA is TGTGCCAGCAGCTATCAGGACAGGGCGAACACTGAAGCTTTCTTT.

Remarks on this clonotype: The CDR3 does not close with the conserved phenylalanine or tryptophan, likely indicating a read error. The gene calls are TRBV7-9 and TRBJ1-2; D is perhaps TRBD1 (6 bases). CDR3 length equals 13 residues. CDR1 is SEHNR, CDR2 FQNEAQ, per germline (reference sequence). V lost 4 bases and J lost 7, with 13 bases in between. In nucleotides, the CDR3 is TGTGCCAGCAGCTACGTGGAGGGGGTTGGCTACACCTCC. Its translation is CASSYVEGVGYTS.

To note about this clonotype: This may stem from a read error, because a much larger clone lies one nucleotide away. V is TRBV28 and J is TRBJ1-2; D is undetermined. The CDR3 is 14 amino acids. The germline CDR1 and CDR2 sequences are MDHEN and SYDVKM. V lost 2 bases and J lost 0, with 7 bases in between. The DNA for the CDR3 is TGTGCCAGCAGTTTAAAAGTCTCTAACTATGGCTACACCTTC. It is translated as CASSLKVSNYGYTF.

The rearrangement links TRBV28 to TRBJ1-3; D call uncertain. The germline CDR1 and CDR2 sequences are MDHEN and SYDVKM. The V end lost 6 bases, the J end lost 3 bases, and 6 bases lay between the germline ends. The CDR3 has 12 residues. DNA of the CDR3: TGTGCCAGCAGGTCATTTGGAAACACCATATATTTT. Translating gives CASRSFGNTIYF.

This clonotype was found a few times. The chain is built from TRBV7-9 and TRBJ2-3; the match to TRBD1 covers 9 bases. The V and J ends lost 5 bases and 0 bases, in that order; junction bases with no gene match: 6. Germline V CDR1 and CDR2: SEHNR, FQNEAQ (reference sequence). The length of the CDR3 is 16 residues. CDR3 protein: CASSMGQGWSTDTQYF. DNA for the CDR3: TGTGCCAGCAGCATGGGACAGGGATGGAGCACAGATACGCAGTATTTT. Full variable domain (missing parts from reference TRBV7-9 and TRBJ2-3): DTGVSQNPRHKITKRGQNVTFRCDPISEHNRLYWYRQTLGQGPEFLTYFQNEAQLEKSRLLSDRFSAERPKGSFSTLEIQRTEQGDSAMYLCASSMGQGWSTDTQYFGPGTRLTVL.

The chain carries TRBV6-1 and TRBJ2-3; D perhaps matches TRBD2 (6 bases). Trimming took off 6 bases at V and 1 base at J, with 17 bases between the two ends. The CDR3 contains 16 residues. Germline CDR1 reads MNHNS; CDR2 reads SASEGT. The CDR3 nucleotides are TGTGCCAGCAGCCCACAATTGCGGGGCCGCACAGATACGCAGTATTTT. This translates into CASSPQLRGRTDTQYF.

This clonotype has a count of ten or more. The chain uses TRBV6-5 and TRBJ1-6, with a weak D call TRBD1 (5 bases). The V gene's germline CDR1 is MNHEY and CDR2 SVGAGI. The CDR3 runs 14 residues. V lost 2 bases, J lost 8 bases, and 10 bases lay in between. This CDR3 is CASSYTDRDSPLHF. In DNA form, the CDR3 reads TGTGCCAGCAGTTACACCGACAGAGATTCACCCCTCCACTTT.

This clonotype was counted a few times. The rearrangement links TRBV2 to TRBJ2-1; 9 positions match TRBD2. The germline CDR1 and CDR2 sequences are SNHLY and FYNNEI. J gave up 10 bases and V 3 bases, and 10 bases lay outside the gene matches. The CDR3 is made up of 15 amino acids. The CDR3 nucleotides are TGTGCCAGCAGTGATGGGGGTAGCGGGAGCGACGAGCAGTTCTTC. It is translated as CASSDGGSGSDEQFF.

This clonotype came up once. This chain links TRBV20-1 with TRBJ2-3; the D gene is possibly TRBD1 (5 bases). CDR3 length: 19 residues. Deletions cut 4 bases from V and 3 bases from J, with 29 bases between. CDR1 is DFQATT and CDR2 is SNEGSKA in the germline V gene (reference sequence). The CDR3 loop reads CSAIGVLSRKQPLTDTQYF. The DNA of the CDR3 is TGCAGTGCTATAGGGGTTTTATCGCGGAAGCAACCTCTAACAGATACGCAGTATTTT.

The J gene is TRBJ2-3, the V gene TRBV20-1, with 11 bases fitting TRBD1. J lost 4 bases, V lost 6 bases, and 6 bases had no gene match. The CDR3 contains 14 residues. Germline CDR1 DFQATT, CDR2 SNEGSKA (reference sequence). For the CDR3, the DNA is TGCAGTGCGGAGGACAGGGGGCGGCCAGATACGCAGTATTTT. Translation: CSAEDRGRPDTQYF.

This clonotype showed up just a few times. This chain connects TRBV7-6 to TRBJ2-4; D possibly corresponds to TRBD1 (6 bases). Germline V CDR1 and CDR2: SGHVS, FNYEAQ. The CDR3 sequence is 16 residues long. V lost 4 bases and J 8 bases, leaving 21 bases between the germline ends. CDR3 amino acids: CASSSRVRGNPHIQYF. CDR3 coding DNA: TGTGCCAGCAGCTCCCGCGTAAGGGGGAACCCACACATTCAGTACTTC. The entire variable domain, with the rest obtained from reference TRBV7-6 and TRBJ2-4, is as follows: GAGVSQSPRYKVTKRGQDVALRCDPISGHVSLYWYRQALGQGPEFLTYFNYEAQQDKSGLPNDRFSAERPEGSISTLTIQRTEQRDSAMYRCASSSRVRGNPHIQYFGAGTRLSVL.

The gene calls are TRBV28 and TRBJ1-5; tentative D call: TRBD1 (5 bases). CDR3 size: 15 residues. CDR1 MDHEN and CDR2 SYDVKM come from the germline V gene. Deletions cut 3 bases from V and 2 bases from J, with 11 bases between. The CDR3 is CASSLWGSGNQPQHF. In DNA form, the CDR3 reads TGTGCCAGCAGTTTGTGGGGGAGCGGCAATCAGCCCCAGCATTTT.

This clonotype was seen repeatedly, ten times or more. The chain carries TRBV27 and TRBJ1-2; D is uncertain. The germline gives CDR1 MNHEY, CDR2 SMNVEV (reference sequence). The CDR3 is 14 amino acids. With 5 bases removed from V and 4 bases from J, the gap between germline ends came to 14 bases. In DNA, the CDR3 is TGTGCCAGCAGTCCCCCGAGAGGGAGCTATGGCTACACCTTC. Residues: CASSPPRGSYGYTF.

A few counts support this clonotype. The DNA for the CDR3 is TGCAGTGCTAGAGGGCATAGCTCCTATAATTCACCCCTCCACTTT. Amino acid sequence: CSARGHSSYNSPLHF. This sequence joins TRBV20-1 and TRBJ1-6; no reliable D call. The CDR3 covers 15 residues. The V end was cut by 1 base, the J end by 0 bases, with 7 bases between. Germline assignment: CDR1 DFQATT and CDR2 SNEGSKA (reference sequence).

CDR3 in amino acids: CASSSLAGANEKLFF. The CDR3 nucleotides are TGTGCCAGCAGTAGCTTGGCGGGGGCGAATGAAAAACTGTTTTTT. The chain couples TRBV28 to TRBJ1-4; TRBD1 is a possible D gene (6 bases). CDR3 length equals 15 residues. Germline CDR1 and CDR2: MDHEN and SYDVKM. V gave up 5 bases and J gave up 5 bases, with 15 bases separating them.

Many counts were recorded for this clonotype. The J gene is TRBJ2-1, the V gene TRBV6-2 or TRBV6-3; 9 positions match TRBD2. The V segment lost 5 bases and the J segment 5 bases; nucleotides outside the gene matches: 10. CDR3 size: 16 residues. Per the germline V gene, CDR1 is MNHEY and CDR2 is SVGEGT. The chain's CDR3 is CASSKHSGSSDNEQFF. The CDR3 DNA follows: TGTGCCAGCAGTAAGCATAGCGGGAGTAGTGACAATGAGCAGTTCTTC.

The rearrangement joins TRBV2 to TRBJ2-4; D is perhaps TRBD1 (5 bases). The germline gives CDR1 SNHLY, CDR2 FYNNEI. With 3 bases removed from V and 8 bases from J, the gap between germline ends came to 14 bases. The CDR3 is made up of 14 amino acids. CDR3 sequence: CASSEVQGGDIQYF. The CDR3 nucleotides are TGTGCCAGCAGTGAGGTTCAGGGTGGGGACATTCAGTACTTC.

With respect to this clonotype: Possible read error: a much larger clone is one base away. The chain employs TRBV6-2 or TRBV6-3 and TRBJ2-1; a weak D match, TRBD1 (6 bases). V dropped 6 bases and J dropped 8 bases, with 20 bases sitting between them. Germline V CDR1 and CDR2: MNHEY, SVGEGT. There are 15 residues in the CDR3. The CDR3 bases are TGTGCCAGCAGGAGACCCGGACAGAACCACGATGAGCAGTTCTTC. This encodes CASRRPGQNHDEQFF.

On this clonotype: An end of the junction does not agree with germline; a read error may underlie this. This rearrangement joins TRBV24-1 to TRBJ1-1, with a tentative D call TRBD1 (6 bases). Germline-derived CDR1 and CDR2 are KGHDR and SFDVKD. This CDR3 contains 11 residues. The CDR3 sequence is CGTRRGTGAFF. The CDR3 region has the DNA TGTGGCACCAGGAGGGGGACTGGAGCTTTCTTT.

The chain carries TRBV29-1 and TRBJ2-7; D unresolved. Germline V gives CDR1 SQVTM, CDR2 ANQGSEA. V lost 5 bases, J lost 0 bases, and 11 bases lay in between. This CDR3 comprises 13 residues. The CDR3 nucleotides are TGCAGCGTTAACATACCGAGCTCCTACGAGCAGTACTTC. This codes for CSVNIPSSYEQYF.

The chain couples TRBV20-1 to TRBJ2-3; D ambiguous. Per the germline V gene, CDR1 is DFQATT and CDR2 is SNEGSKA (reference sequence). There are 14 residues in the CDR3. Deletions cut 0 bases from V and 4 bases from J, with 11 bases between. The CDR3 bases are TGCAGTGCTAGAGATGAGCTGACGCCAGATACGCAGTATTTT. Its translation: CSARDELTPDTQYF.

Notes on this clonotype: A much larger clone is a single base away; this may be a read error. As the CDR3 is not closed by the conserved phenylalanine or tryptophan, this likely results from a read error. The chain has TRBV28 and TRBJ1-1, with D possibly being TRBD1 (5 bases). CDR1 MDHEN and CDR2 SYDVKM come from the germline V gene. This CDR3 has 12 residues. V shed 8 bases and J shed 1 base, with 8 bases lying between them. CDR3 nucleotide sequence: TGTGCCAGCGCCGGGGGGAACACTGAAGCTTTCTTA. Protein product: CASAGGNTEAFL.

CDR3 coding DNA: TGTGCCAGCCGGTTAGCGGGAGTGTACTACAATGAGCAGTACTTC. It specifies CASRLAGVYYNEQYF. The rearrangement links TRBV27 to TRBJ2-7; 9 nucleotides agree with TRBD2. Germline V gene lookup returns CDR1 MNHEY and CDR2 SMNVEV (reference sequence). This CDR3 has 15 amino acids. The V segment lost 8 bases and the J segment 7 bases; nucleotides outside the gene matches: 15.

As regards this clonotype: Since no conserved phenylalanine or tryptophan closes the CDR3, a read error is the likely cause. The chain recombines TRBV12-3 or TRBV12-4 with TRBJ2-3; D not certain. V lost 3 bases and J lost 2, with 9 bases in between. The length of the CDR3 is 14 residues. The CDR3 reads CASSFGPITDTQYL. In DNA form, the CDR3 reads TGTGCCAGCAGTTTCGGGCCGATCACAGATACGCAGTATTTA.